This T cell receptor beta chain came from a study of blood T cells in healthy people across ages. PCR was performed a second time for roughly 7 to 11 cycles using a sample-barcoded 5' primer and a J-beta primer mix. In TCRdb, the 5' RACE reads were re-called with MiXCR into one record per CDR3 protein. The repertoire has 580,000 or so distinct CDR3 sequences, about 45% of them found once; the top ten carry around 24%. In regard to this clonotype: Its cognate antigen is unknown. The final CDR3 position lacks the conserved phenylalanine or tryptophan, pointing to a likely read error.

The germline V and J ends were trimmed by 0 bases and 9 bases, with 9 bases remaining between them. This CDR3 is built from 13 residues. CDR1 and CDR2 from the germline V gene are SNHLY and FYNNEI. Every donor contributed about 10 milliliters of peripheral blood by blood draw. Whole-study findings and limits: Donor CMV status was unknown, possibly confounding expanded clonotype changes. PBMCs that were unsorted prevented a conclusive naive versus antigen-experienced comparison.

Specimen: blood. The rearrangement links TRBV2 to TRBJ2-1, with D unclear. The clonotype was recovered from a man older than 75 in good health. This CDR3 reads CASSEARITEQFL. Here the CDR3 DNA reads TGTGCCAGCAGTGAAGCGCGGATCACTGAGCAGTTCTTA.